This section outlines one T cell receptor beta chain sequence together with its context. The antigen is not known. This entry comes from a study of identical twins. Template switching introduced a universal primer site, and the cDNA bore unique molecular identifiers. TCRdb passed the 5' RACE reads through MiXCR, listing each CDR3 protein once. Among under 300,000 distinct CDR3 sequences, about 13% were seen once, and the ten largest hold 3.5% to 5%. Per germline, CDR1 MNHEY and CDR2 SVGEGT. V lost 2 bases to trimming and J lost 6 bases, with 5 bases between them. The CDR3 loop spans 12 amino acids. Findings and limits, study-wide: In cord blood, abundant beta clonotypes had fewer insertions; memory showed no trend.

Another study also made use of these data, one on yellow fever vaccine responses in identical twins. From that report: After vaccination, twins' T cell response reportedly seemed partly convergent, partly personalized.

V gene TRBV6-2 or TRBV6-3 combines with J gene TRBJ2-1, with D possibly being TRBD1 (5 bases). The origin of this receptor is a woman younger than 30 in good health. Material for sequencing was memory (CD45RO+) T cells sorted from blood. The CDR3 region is CASSYRGNEQFF. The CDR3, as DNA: TGTGCCAGCAGTTACAGGGGCAATGAGCAGTTCTTC.